What follows are 30 T cell receptor beta chains derived from one specimen sequenced in a study of T cell repertoires in cytomegalovirus infection (dated by TCRdb to the late 2010s). Data came from an Illumina HiSeq 1500. In TCRdb, the public reads were trimmed at Q25 with fastp and aligned with MiXCR, with productive beta chains retained. Each CDR3 protein appears once, grouped with its most common genes and DNA. The sample table records around 310,000 distinct CDR3 sequences; 17% of these occur just once. In total, the top ten clones hold about 12% of the sample. Input material: PBMCs. The receptors derive from a human donor in good health (CMV status not recorded). Some clones in this sample may be carry-over from other donors' samples.

This clonotype was counted a few times. V gene TRBV20-1 combines with J gene TRBJ2-3; 15 bases fit TRBD2. Unmatched junction bases numbered 12, after V lost 0 bases and J lost 5 bases. The CDR3 contains 19 residues. CDR1 and CDR2 (germline): DFQATT, SNEGSKA (reference sequence). CDR3 coding DNA: TGCAGTGCTAGAGATCGGTGGTATTGGACTAGCGGGGGGGAAGATACGCAGTATTTT. Translated, it gives CSARDRWYWTSGGEDTQYF.

CDR3: CASSGDPGTQYF. CDR3 nucleotides: TGTGCCAGCAGTGGGGACCCCGGGACCCAGTACTTC. The rearrangement joins TRBV2 to TRBJ2-5; D assignment may be TRBD1 or TRBD2 (5 bases each). V shed 4 bases and J shed 7 bases, with 10 bases lying between them. This CDR3 region has 12 residues. Germline V gene data show CDR1 as SNHLY and CDR2 as FYNNEI.

The V and J genes are TRBV6-1 and TRBJ2-7; maybe TRBD2 (6 bases). Germline assignment: CDR1 MNHNS and CDR2 SASEGT. The CDR3 covers 13 residues. Trimming left V 1 base short and J 7 bases short, with 11 bases between. The CDR3 DNA reads TGTGCCAGCAGTGAAGGGACTGGAGGGGAGCAGTACTTC. Translated: CASSEGTGGEQYF.

This sequence joins TRBV6-8 and TRBJ2-3, with D perhaps matching TRBD1 (6 bases). The V end was cut by 8 bases, the J end by 3 bases, with 12 bases between. The CDR3 sequence is 13 residues long. Germline V gene data show CDR1 as MNHGY and CDR2 as SAAAGT. The CDR3 loop is CASAGDGTDTQYF. The CDR3 nucleotides read TGTGCCAGCGCAGGGGACGGGACAGATACGCAGTATTTT.

In this sample, this clonotype turned up a few times. V and J are TRBV2 and TRBJ2-1, with D uncertain. The CDR3 has 15 amino acids. Trimming cost V 3 bases and J 4 bases, with 13 bases left between them. Germline CDR1 SNHLY, CDR2 FYNNEI. The CDR3 DNA reads as TGTGCCAGCAGTGAGCTTTCGGCAGAATACAATGAGCAGTTCTTC. Residues: CASSELSAEYNEQFF.

V gene TRBV20-1 combines with J gene TRBJ1-5; D unresolved. The V gene's germline CDR1 is DFQATT and CDR2 SNEGSKA (reference sequence). Deletions cut 2 bases from V and 1 base from J, with 9 bases between. The CDR3 runs 14 residues. The CDR3 region has the DNA TGCAGTGCTAGAAAAGGGAACAGCAATCAGCCCCAGCATTTT. Translation: CSARKGNSNQPQHF.

The rearrangement joins TRBV12-3 or TRBV12-4 to TRBJ2-7; maybe TRBD2 (5 bases). Trimming took off 4 bases at V and 5 bases at J, with 6 bases between the two ends. The CDR3 runs to 11 residues. CDR3 protein: CASSYGNEQYF. The CDR3 DNA sequence: TGTGCCAGCAGTTACGGGAACGAGCAGTACTTC.

This sequence joins TRBV5-6 and TRBJ1-5; possibly TRBD1 for D (6 bases). This CDR3 is built from 15 residues. Deletions cut 3 bases from V and 6 bases from J, with 16 bases between. Germline CDR1 and CDR2: SGHDT and YYEEEE. CDR3 region: CASSYWQGFRQPQHF. CDR3 DNA sequence: TGTGCCAGCAGCTATTGGCAGGGGTTCCGTCAGCCCCAGCATTTT.

This clonotype has a count of ten or more. V and J are TRBV7-8 and TRBJ1-2; D gene ambiguous. There are 16 residues in the CDR3. CDR1 and CDR2 from the germline V gene are SGHVS and FQNEAQ. V lost 7 bases to trimming and J lost 5 bases, with 23 bases between them. CDR3 sequence reads: CASTLLWVSEEYGYTF. The CDR3 coding sequence is TGTGCCAGCACCCTGCTATGGGTCTCGGAGGAGTATGGCTACACCTTC.

The chain carries TRBV6-1 and TRBJ2-5; 11 bases line up with TRBD2. The V gene end was trimmed by 3 bases and the J gene end by 2 bases; junction bases not matched to a gene: 5. CDR1 is MNHNS, CDR2 SASEGT, per germline. The CDR3 runs 16 residues. CDR3 in amino acids: CASSDRLAGRQETQYF. The CDR3, as DNA: TGTGCCAGCAGTGACCGACTAGCGGGACGGCAAGAGACCCAGTACTTC.

This clonotype occurred a few times. This rearrangement joins TRBV28 to TRBJ2-7; TRBD2 agrees at 9 bases. Germline V gene data show CDR1 as MDHEN and CDR2 as SYDVKM. This CDR3 has 14 residues. V lost 9 bases, J lost 4 bases, and 10 bases stayed unmatched. CDR3 loop: CASIRGGAGYEQYF. The CDR3, as DNA: TGTGCCAGTATACGCGGGGGGGCCGGTTACGAGCAGTACTTC.

This clonotype was observed a handful of times. The chain combines TRBV2 with TRBJ2-2, with D perhaps matching TRBD1 (5 bases). The CDR3 length is 16 residues. Deletions cut 3 bases from V and 2 bases from J, with 13 bases between. CDR1 SNHLY and CDR2 FYNNEI come from the germline V gene. The DNA for the CDR3 is TGTGCCAGCAGTGAGTCAGGGATGGATAACACCGGGGAGCTGTTTTTT. Its protein product is CASSESGMDNTGELFF.

This clonotype was seen many times. The V call is TRBV7-2, the J call TRBJ1-6; D gene ambiguous. V was trimmed by 1 base and J by 5 bases, leaving 3 bases between them. This CDR3 contains 13 residues. Germline V gene data show CDR1 as SGHTA and CDR2 as FQGNSA. The DNA for the CDR3 is TGTGCCAGCAGCTTAGGCGATAATTCACCCCTCCACTTT. Translating it yields CASSLGDNSPLHF.

This clonotype was seen only a few times. V gene TRBV12-3 or TRBV12-4 combines with J gene TRBJ1-6, with 8 bases lining up with TRBD1. The J segment lost 8 bases and the V segment lost 3 bases, leaving 15 bases of the junction unmatched. CDR3 length equals 18 residues. The CDR3 loop reads CASSFRTLRGPIYSPLHF. The DNA for the CDR3 is TGTGCCAGCAGTTTCCGGACACTCAGGGGGCCAATTTATTCACCCCTCCACTTT.

This clonotype has only a few counts. This sequence joins TRBV25-1 and TRBJ1-2; D remains ambiguous. This CDR3 contains 14 residues. V lost 2 bases, J lost 8 bases, and 15 bases lay in between. CDR1 and CDR2 from the germline V gene are MGHDK and SYGVNS. The CDR3 here is CASSEPYALGGYTF. The CDR3 bases are TGTGCCAGCAGTGAACCGTACGCTCTGGGCGGCTACACCTTC.

This clonotype was detected a few times. The V and J genes are TRBV20-1 and TRBJ2-3; 11 bases align to TRBD2. Trimming removed 5 bases from V and 9 bases from J; junction bases left unmatched: 13. The CDR3 is 15 amino acids. Germline CDR1 is DFQATT and CDR2 is SNEGSKA (reference sequence). CDR3 DNA sequence: TGCAGTGCTCTACTCACTAGCGGGGGCTCTGGCACGCAGTATTTT. It is translated as CSALLTSGGSGTQYF.

The chain links TRBV6-1 to TRBJ2-4; 9 bases fit TRBD2. The CDR3 length is 17 residues. CDR1 MNHNS and CDR2 SASEGT come from the germline V gene. The junction had 10 bases not matched to a gene; V was cut back by 7 bases and J by 0 bases. The CDR3 DNA reads as TGTGCCAGCACCGAACGCGGGGGGGTAGGAGCCAAAAACATTCAGTACTTC. It encodes CASTERGGVGAKNIQYF.

This clonotype was observed a handful of times. The chain joins TRBV18 to TRBJ1-2; weak D call: TRBD1 (5 bases). Germline V gene data show CDR1 as KGHSH and CDR2 as LQKENI. Trimming took off 3 bases at V and 4 bases at J, with 15 bases between the two ends. The CDR3 runs 15 residues. The CDR3 nucleotides are TGTGCCAGCTCACCGGGGCCAAAAACGGGCTATGGCTACACCTTC. Its protein is CASSPGPKTGYGYTF. Based on the CDR3 plus reference TRBV18 and TRBJ1-2, the full variable domain is NAGVMQNPRHLVRRRGQEARLRCSPMKGHSHVYWYRQLPEEGLKFMVYLQKENIIDESGMPKERFSAEFPKEGPSILRIQQVVRGDSAAYFCASSPGPKTGYGYTFGSGTRLTVV.

This sequence joins TRBV4-1 and TRBJ1-5; D not resolved. The CDR3 sequence is 15 residues long. V shed 0 bases and J shed 7 bases, with 13 bases lying between them. The germline gives CDR1 MGHRA, CDR2 YSYEKL. The DNA of the CDR3 is TGCGCCAGCAGCCAAGATTCGGGGAAGAGGCAGCCCCAGCATTTT. Translation gives CASSQDSGKRQPQHF.

This chain links TRBV20-1 with TRBJ2-1, with D perhaps matching TRBD1 (6 bases). The CDR3 sequence is 12 residues long. The germline V and J ends were trimmed by 1 base and 7 bases, with 8 bases remaining between them. CDR1 is DFQATT and CDR2 is SNEGSKA in the germline V gene (reference sequence). The CDR3 DNA follows: TGCAGTGCTAGAGTAGGGGGTAATGAGCAGTTCTTC. Protein: CSARVGGNEQFF.

V usage is TRBV20-1 and J usage is TRBJ2-3; unclear D gene. V was cut by 1 base and J by 0 bases, with 11 bases left in between. Germline CDR1 reads DFQATT; CDR2 reads SNEGSKA (reference sequence). CDR3 length: 15 amino acids. The DNA of the CDR3 is TGCAGTGCTAGAGTCCCAGCGACTAGCACAGATACGCAGTATTTT. It yields the protein CSARVPATSTDTQYF.

V usage is TRBV3-1 and J usage is TRBJ1-1; a weak D match, TRBD1 (5 bases). The CDR3 has 13 residues. Germline V gives CDR1 LGHDT, CDR2 YNNKEL (reference sequence). V was clipped by 2 bases and J by 7 bases, with 11 bases between them. CDR3 loop: CASSQSGWGEAFF. In DNA form, the CDR3 reads TGTGCCAGCAGCCAATCAGGGTGGGGTGAAGCTTTCTTT.

The gene calls are TRBV7-2 and TRBJ2-3; the D gene could be TRBD1 or TRBD2 (5 bases each). The V gene's germline CDR1 is SGHTA and CDR2 FQGNSA. The V end lost 0 bases, the J end lost 1 base, and 17 bases lay between the germline ends. This CDR3 has 18 residues. For the CDR3, the DNA is TGTGCCAGCAGCTTAGCCCCAGTTTGGGGGTCGGGCACAGATACGCAGTATTTT. This gives the protein CASSLAPVWGSGTDTQYF.

In this sample, this clonotype turned up many times. The chain has TRBV12-3 or TRBV12-4 and TRBJ2-1; D is unresolved. The length of the CDR3 is 14 residues. The V end was cut by 4 bases, the J end by 5 bases, with 12 bases between. The CDR3 DNA is TGTGCCAGCAGTTCACTACTACCCAACAATGAGCAGTTCTTC. Its protein product is CASSSLLPNNEQFF.

The chain combines TRBV28 with TRBJ1-1; D is possibly TRBD1 (6 bases). This CDR3 is 16 amino acids long. Per the germline V gene, CDR1 is MDHEN and CDR2 is SYDVKM. The V gene lost 7 bases and the J gene lost 0 bases, with 18 bases spanning the gap. The CDR3 nucleotides read TGTGCCAGCATCCCCAATTATCAGGGGTTGAACACTGAAGCTTTCTTT. Amino acids: CASIPNYQGLNTEAFF.

The rearrangement links TRBV10-3 to TRBJ2-7; TRBD1 matches 9 bases. Germline CDR1 and CDR2: ENHRY and SYGVKD. Trimming removed 4 bases from V and 1 base from J; junction bases left unmatched: 2. The CDR3 covers 14 residues. The CDR3 sequence: CAISGDRASYEQYF. The CDR3 DNA sequence: TGTGCCATCAGTGGGGACAGGGCTTCCTACGAGCAGTACTTC.

This clonotype has a count of ten or more. The chain uses TRBV7-2 and TRBJ1-2; 8 bases align to TRBD1. The trim removed 5 bases at V and 1 base at J, leaving 9 bases unmatched. This CDR3 comprises 16 residues. CDR1 is SGHTA, CDR2 FQGNSA, per germline. CDR3 nucleotide sequence: TGTGCCAGCAGCCCGCAGGGGACAGGATTTAACTATGGCTACACCTTC. The encoded protein is CASSPQGTGFNYGYTF. Based on the CDR3 plus reference TRBV7-2 and TRBJ1-2, the full variable domain is GAGVSQSPSNKVTEKGKDVELRCDPISGHTALYWYRQSLGQGLEFLIYFQGNSAPDKSGLPSDRFSAERTGGSVSTLTIQRTQQEDSAVYLCASSPQGTGFNYGYTFGSGTRLTVV.

The chain is built from TRBV7-9 and TRBJ2-7, with 8 bases lining up with TRBD1. The CDR3 totals 15 residues. The V segment lost 7 bases and the J segment 4 bases; nucleotides outside the gene matches: 12. CDR1 and CDR2 from the germline V gene are SEHNR and FQNEAQ (reference sequence). CDR3 nucleotide sequence: TGTGCCAGCACCGGACAGGGAGGTATAGGATACGAGCAGTACTTC. It translates to CASTGQGGIGYEQYF.

This clonotype was observed at least ten times. V and J are TRBV6-1 and TRBJ1-1; TRBD1 is a possible D gene (5 bases). CDR3 length: 11 residues. Trimming cost V 5 bases and J 6 bases, with 7 bases left between them. Looked up from germline, CDR1 is MNHNS and CDR2 is SASEGT. CDR3 sequence: CASSSRAEAFF. As DNA, the CDR3 is TGTGCCAGCAGTTCCAGGGCTGAAGCTTTCTTT.

The V call is TRBV20-1, the J call TRBJ1-5; D not resolved. The ends were cut back, 1 base at V and 1 base at J, with 5 bases in the middle. The CDR3 is made up of 13 amino acids. Germline CDR1 and CDR2: DFQATT and SNEGSKA (reference sequence). CDR3 amino acids: CSARGQSNQPQHF. The CDR3 bases are TGCAGTGCTAGAGGACAAAGCAATCAGCCCCAGCATTTT.